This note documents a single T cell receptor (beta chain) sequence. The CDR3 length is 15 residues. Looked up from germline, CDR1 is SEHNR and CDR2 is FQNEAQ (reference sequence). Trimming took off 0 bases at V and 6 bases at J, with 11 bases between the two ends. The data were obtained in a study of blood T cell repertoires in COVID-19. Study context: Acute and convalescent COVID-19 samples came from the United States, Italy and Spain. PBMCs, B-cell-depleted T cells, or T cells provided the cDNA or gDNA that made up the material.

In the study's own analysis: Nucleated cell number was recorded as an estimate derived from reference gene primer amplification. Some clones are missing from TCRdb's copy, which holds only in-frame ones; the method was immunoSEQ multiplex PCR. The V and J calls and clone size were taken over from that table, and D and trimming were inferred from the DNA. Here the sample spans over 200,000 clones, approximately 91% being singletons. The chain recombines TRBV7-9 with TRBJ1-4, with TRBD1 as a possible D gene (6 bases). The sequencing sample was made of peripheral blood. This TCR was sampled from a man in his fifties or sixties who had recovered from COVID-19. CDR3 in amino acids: CASSLAGGLYEKLFF. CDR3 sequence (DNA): TGTGCCAGCAGCTTAGCCGGGGGGCTTTATGAAAAACTGTTTTTT. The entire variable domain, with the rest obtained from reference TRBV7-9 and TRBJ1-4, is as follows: DTGVSQNPRHKITKRGQNVTFRCDPISEHNRLYWYRQTLGQGPEFLTYFQNEAQLEKSRLLSDRFSAERPKGSFSTLEIQRTEQGDSAMYLCASSLAGGLYEKLFFGSGTQLSVL.